A selection of T cell receptor beta chains follows, all from one sample in a study of T cells in Graves' hyperthyroidism and ophthalmopathy. MiXCR was run by TCRdb on the multiplex PCR reads, yielding one entry per CDR3 protein. The data contain roughly 240,000 distinct CDR3 sequences, about 16% of them singletons. Specimen: blood. These receptors originate from a woman in her late teens or twenties with Graves' ophthalmopathy. Each CDR3 is given with its conserved first and last residue. Size is omitted from some rows. Given values are once, few, many or a class for expanded clones.

>TRBV7-3|many|TRBJ2-1
CASSLLAGAIDEQFF
>TRBV7-2|many|TRBJ2-3
CASSSKAGGYTDTQYF
>TRBV18|many|TRBJ1-1
CASSFQGGETEAFF
>TRBV6-2/TRBV6-3|many|TRBJ1-5
CASSYQSRGQPQHF
>TRBV20-1|many|TRBJ2-2
CSALDRDRNTGELFF
>TRBV6-2/TRBV6-3|-|TRBJ2-2
CASSYQGQTGELFF
>TRBV4-2|few|TRBJ2-2
CASSPGYGTPGELFF
>TRBV7-2|-|TRBJ2-5
CASSLGDLETQYF
>TRBV5-1|many|TRBJ2-3
CASSLTGGQGRDTQYF
>TRBV7-9|many|TRBJ2-7
CASSPWGLNGPLICLEQYF
>TRBV3-1|few|TRBJ2-7
CASSLGGGKSYEQYF
>TRBV6-1|many|TRBJ2-3
CASSDSGYRAFTDTQYF
>TRBV6-2/TRBV6-3|-|TRBJ1-1
CASSTRDRATAFF
>TRBV4-3|many|TRBJ2-3
CASSQDSQGADTQYF
>TRBV20-1|-|TRBJ1-4
CSARKGRGNEKLFF
>TRBV11-2|many|TRBJ1-5
CASSLDLLSGPGCPNQPQHF
>TRBV11-2|many|TRBJ2-2
CASSYRATRGLSNTGELFF
>TRBV5-5|many|TRBJ1-1
CASSFADRAFF
>TRBV20-1|many|TRBJ2-3
CSARDLATHRPDTQYF
>TRBV27|many|TRBJ2-1
CASRPVQYNEQFF
>TRBV7-9|many|TRBJ2-2
CASSGGQGVHTGELFF
>TRBV5-1|few|TRBJ2-5
CASSRGHEAKGTQYF
>TRBV28|many|TRBJ1-2
CASSLLGADYGYTF
>TRBV7-9|-|TRBJ1-5
CASSPETFNQPQHF
>TRBV5-1|many|TRBJ2-7
CASSRYGTAYEQYF
>TRBV29-1|-|TRBJ2-5
CSVSYPGTSGGLSRETQYF
>TRBV27|many|TRBJ1-1
CASRSGQMNTEAFF
>TRBV11-2|-|TRBJ2-1
CASSLGGLAGGPVEEQFF
>TRBV6-1|many|TRBJ1-1
CAAMNRANTEAFF
>TRBV5-5|many|TRBJ2-7
CASSLNLNRQGTYEQYF
>TRBV28|many|TRBJ1-1
CASSLSGGGPGAEAFF
>TRBV20-1|once|TRBJ2-1
CSAYTVLAGGREQFF
>TRBV10-3|many|TRBJ1-1
CASQTGSVTEAFF
>TRBV29-1|many|TRBJ2-1
CSVDLGVAYNEQFF
>TRBV5-1|-|TRBJ2-2
CASRPNLAGDRRRELFF
>TRBV14|many|TRBJ2-2
CASSQDILGGELFF
>TRBV12-3/TRBV12-4|many|TRBJ2-1
CASSLGGGPHNEQFF
>TRBV28|many|TRBJ1-1
CASTLRGAGVDTEAFF
>TRBV2|many|TRBJ2-7
CASRRGDGYEQYF
>TRBV3-1|many|TRBJ2-6
CASSQSTTRGSGANVLTF